These T cell receptor beta chains were read from a single sample in a study of Ad26.COV2.S vaccination and SARS-CoV-2 variants. Profiling relied on immunoSEQ multiplex PCR, and the TCRdb table lists in-frame clones only, not all of them. The sample carries hundreds of thousands of clones, 89% recorded once. The sequencing used peripheral blood, collected in a trial of Ad26.COV2.S vaccine versus placebo. The receptor source for this set is a person between 18 and 65 years old who received the Ad26.COV2.S COVID-19 vaccine or a placebo. Each CDR3 is given with its conserved first and last residue. D genes are given only for firm matches. Part of the rows lack a size; the others show once, few, many or a class for expanded clones.

TRBJ1-4	NA	TRBD1	TRBV20-1	TGCAGTGCTTGTGGACAGGGGACCCCTCTTGGCTGTGAAAAACTGTTTTTT	CSACGQGTPLGCEKLFF
TRBJ2-5	NA	NA	TRBV6-6	TGTGCCAGCAGTTACTCTCGTGGCAGGCGAGAGACCCAGTACTTC	CASSYSRGRRETQYF
TRBJ2-5	NA	TRBD1	TRBV5-1	TGCGCCAGCAGCTCCCTCGGCGGACAGGGTCAAGGAGAGACCCAGTACTTC	CASSSLGGQGQGETQYF
TRBJ2-5	few	NA	TRBV5-5	TGTGCCAGCAGCTTGGGATTAGAAGAGACCCAGTACTTC	CASSLGLEETQYF
TRBJ2-3	NA	NA	TRBV5-4	TGTGCCAGCAGCAGACAGCTTAGCACAGATACGCAGTATTTT	CASSRQLSTDTQYF
TRBJ1-1	NA	TRBD1	TRBV11-3	TGTGCCAGCAGCTTAGGGACAGGGCTTGGCACTGAAGCTTTCTTT	CASSLGTGLGTEAFF
TRBJ1-3	NA	NA	TRBV6-5	TGTGCCAGCAGTTACTCCGGGAACTCTGGAAACACCATATATTTT	CASSYSGNSGNTIYF
TRBJ1-2	NA	NA	TRBV7-2	TGTGCCAGCAGCTTAGGGGACGGACAGTCATATGGCTACACCTTC	CASSLGDGQSYGYTF
TRBJ2-3	NA	NA	TRBV30	TGTGCCTGGGACAGACACACAGATACGCAGTATTTT	CAWDRHTDTQYF
TRBJ1-5	once	NA	TRBV19	TGTGCCAGTAGACGGGACGGCAATCAGCCCCAGCATTTT	CASRRDGNQPQHF
TRBJ2-4	NA	NA	TRBV5-5	TGTGCCAGCAGCTTGGGGACAGTTCAGTACTTC	CASSLGTVQYF
TRBJ2-5	NA	NA	TRBV25-1	TGTGCCAGCAGTCCCAGAGAGACCCAGTACTTC	CASSPRETQYF
TRBJ1-3	NA	NA	TRBV4-1	TGCGCCAGCAGCCTTTCTGACTTCTACTCTGGAAACACCATATATTTT	CASSLSDFYSGNTIYF
TRBJ2-3	NA	TRBD1	TRBV5-1	TGCGCCAGCAGCCCCGGGACAGGGGTTGCAGATACGCAGTATTTT	CASSPGTGVADTQYF
TRBJ2-1	NA	TRBD2	TRBV6-5	TGTGCCAGCAGCACGACTAGCGGGATGTTCAATGAGCAGTTCTTC	CASSTTSGMFNEQFF
TRBJ2-2	NA	NA	TRBV11-3	TGTGCCAGCAGCTTAGGAGGGTTGACGAACACCGGGGAGCTGTTTTTT	CASSLGGLTNTGELFF
TRBJ1-3	NA	TRBD1	TRBV6-5	TGTGCCAGCAACCAGGACAGGGGGAATGGAAACACCATATATTTT	CASNQDRGNGNTIYF
TRBJ2-3	NA	TRBD2	TRBV4-3	TGCGCCAGCAGCCAATTTGGGCTAGCGGGAGTGGAAGATACGCAGTATTTT	CASSQFGLAGVEDTQYF
TRBJ1-5	NA	NA	TRBV5-1	TGCGCCAGCAGCTTGAACAGTCCCGGGGACAATCAGCCCCAGCATTTT	CASSLNSPGDNQPQHF
TRBJ1-2	once	NA	TRBV5-6	TGTGCCAGCAGCTCGGACCGCTACTTAAACTATGGCTACACCTTC	CASSSDRYLNYGYTF
TRBJ2-1	NA	NA	TRBV18	TGTGCCAGCTCACCTACTCTAGCGGAGGGGGGGAGTGAGCAGTTCTTC	CASSPTLAEGGSEQFF
TRBJ1-2	NA	NA	TRBV11-3	TGTGCCAGCAGCTTACAGGGGACCTATGGCTACACCTTC	CASSLQGTYGYTF
TRBJ2-7	NA	NA	TRBV12-3/TRBV12-4	TGTGCCAGCACCCTGTCTTTGGGGGACGAGCAGTACTTC	CASTLSLGDEQYF
TRBJ2-1	NA	NA	TRBV6-6	TGTGCCAGCAGTTACTCCGGGGAGCAGTTCTTC	CASSYSGEQFF
TRBJ2-2	once	NA	TRBV3-1/TRBV3-2	TGTGCCAGCAGCCAAGGACAGCCGTTTAACACCGGGGAGCTGTTTTTT	CASSQGQPFNTGELFF
TRBJ2-3	once	NA	TRBV12-3/TRBV12-4	TGTGCCAGCAGTTTAGTTGGCACAGATACGCAGTATTTT	CASSLVGTDTQYF
TRBJ1-5	NA	TRBD1	TRBV3-1/TRBV3-2	TGTGCCAGCAGCCAATCTGGGACAGACGATCAGCCCCAGCATTTT	CASSQSGTDDQPQHF
TRBJ1-4	NA	NA	TRBV28	TGTGCCAGCACCAACCTGGACAGCGTCGGGGGGAAACTGTTTTTT	CASTNLDSVGGKLFF
TRBJ2-5	NA	NA	TRBV28	TGTGCCAGCAGTTTATCGTGGAGCGGTGGGAGCTGGGAGACCCAGTACTTC	CASSLSWSGGSWETQYF